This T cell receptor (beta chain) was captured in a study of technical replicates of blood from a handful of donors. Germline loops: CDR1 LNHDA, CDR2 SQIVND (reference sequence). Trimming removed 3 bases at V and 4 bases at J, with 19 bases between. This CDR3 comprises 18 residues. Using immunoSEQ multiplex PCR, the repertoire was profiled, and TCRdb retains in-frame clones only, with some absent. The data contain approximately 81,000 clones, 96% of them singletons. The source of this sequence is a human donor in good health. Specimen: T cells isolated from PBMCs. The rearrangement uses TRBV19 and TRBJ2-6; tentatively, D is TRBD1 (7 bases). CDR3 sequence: CASSMLGQWEAGANVLTF. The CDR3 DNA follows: TGTGCCAGTAGTATGTTGGGACAGTGGGAGGCAGGGGCCAACGTCCTGACTTTC.